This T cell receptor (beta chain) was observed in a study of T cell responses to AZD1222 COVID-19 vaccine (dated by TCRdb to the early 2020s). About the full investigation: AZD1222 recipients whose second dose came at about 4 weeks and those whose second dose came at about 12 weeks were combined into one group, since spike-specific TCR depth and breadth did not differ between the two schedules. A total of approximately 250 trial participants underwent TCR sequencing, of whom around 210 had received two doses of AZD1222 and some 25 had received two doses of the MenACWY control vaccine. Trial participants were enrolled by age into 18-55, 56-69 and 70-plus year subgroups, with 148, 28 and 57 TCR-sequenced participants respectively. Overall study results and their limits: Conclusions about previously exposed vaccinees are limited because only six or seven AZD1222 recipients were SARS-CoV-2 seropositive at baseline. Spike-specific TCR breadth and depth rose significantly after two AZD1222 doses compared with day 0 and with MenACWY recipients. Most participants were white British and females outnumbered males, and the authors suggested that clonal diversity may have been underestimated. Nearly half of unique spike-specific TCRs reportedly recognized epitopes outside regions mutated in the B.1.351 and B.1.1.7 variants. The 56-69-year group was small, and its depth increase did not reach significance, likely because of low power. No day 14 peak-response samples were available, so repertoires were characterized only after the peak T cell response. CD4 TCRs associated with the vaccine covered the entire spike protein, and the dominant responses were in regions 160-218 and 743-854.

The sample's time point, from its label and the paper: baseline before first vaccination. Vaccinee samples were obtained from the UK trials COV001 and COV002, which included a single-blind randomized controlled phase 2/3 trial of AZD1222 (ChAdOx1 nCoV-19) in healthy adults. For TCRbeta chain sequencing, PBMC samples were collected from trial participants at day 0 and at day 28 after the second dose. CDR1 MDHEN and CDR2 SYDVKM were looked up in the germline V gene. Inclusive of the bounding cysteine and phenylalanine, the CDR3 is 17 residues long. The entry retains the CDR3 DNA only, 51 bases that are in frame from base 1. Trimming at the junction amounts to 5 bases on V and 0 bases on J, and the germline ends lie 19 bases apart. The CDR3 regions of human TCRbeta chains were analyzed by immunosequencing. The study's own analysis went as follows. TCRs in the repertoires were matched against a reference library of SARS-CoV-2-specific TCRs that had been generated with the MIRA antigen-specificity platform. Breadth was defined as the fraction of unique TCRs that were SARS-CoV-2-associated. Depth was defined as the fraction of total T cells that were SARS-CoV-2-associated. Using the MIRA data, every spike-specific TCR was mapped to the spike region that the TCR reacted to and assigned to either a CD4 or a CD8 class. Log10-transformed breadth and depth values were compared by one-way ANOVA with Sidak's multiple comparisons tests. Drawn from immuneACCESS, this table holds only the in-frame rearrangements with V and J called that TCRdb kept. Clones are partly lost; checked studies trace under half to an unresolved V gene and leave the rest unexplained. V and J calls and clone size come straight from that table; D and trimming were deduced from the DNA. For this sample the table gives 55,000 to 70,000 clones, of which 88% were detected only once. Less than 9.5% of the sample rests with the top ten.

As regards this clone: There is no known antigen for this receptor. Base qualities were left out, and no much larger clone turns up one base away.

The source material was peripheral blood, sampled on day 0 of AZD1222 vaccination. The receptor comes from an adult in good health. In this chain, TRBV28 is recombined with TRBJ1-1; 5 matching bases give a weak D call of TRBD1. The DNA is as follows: TGTGCCAGCAGTATAGGGGTCGTTCGGGATATGAACACTGAAGCTTTCTTT. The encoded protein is CASSIGVVRDMNTEAFF.